The following is a T cell receptor beta chain sequence with its context. Original data processing: Quantification of nucleated cells was approximated via reference gene primer amplification. TCRdb's table, derived via immunoSEQ multiplex PCR, lists solely in-frame clones and lacks some. D and trimming were read from the DNA, whereas the V and J calls and clone size are those reported in that table. The data contain under 200,000 clones, roughly 80% of them singletons. The data were taken from a study of blood T cell repertoires in COVID-19. In the study overall: COVID-19 samples collected from the United States, Italy and Spain covered acute and convalescent phases.

This CDR3 comprises 19 residues. V was pared by 4 bases and J by 2 bases, with 18 bases of the junction left unmatched. Germline V CDR1 and CDR2: SGHRS, YFSETQ. The chain joins TRBV5-1 to TRBJ2-7; 10 bases are shared with TRBD1. This receptor was identified in a man between 60 and 75 years old with active or convalescent COVID-19. Sequencing used peripheral blood. Here the CDR3 reads CASSQPGQGSPAGTYEQYF. DNA of the CDR3: TGCGCCAGCAGCCAACCGGGACAGGGGTCACCAGCGGGAACCTACGAGCAGTACTTC.